This T cell receptor beta chain emerged from a study of chemoradiotherapy in HPV16-positive cancers. On this clone itself: Antigen specificity is unknown.

Profiling relied on immunoSEQ multiplex PCR, and the TCRdb table lists in-frame clones only, not all of them. The data contain about 39,000 clones, around three quarters of them singletons. Unmatched junction bases numbered 6, after V lost 0 bases and J lost 5 bases. The CDR3 spans 15 residues. CDR1 MNHEY and CDR2 SVGAGI come from the germline V gene. Study-wide results and limits: Non-HPV-specific T cells did not expand in tumors during treatment, whereas candidate HPV-specific clones and E7-related motifs did.

The TCR sequence derives from a human donor with HPV-associated anogenital cancer. Material: blood, obtained from a patient who underwent chemoradiotherapy. This chain connects TRBV6-5 to TRBJ2-5; TRBD2 matches 7 bases. The CDR3 bases are TGTGCCAGCAGTTACTCGAGTTACGGGGGGGAGACCCAGTACTTC. This gives the protein CASSYSSYGGETQYF.